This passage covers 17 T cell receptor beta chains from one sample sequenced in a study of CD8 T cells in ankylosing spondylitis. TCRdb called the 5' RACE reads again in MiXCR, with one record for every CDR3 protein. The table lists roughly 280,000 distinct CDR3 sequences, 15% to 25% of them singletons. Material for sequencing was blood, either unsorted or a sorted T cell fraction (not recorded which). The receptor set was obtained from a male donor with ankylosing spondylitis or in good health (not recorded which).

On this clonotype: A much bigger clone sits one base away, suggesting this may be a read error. The CDR3 protein is CASSLRGGSYNSPLHF. The CDR3 DNA reads TGTGCCAGCAGTTTACGGGGGGGCTCCTATAATTCACCCCTCCACTTT. The chain links TRBV12-3 or TRBV12-4 to TRBJ1-6; D possibly corresponds to TRBD1 (5 bases). Trimming removed 2 bases from V and 0 bases from J, with 8 bases in between. The CDR3 covers 16 residues.

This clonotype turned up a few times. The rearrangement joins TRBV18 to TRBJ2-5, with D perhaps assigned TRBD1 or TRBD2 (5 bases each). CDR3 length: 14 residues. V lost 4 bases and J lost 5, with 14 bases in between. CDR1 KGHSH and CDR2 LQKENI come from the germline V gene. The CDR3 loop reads CASSQGPTGETQYF. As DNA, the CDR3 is TGTGCCAGCTCACAGGGGCCTACGGGGGAGACCCAGTACTTC.

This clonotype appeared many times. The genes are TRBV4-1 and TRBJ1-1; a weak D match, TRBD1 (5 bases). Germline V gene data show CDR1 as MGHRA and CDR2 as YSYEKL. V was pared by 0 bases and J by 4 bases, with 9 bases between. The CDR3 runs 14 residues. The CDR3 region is CASSQDLRGTEAFF. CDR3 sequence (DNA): TGCGCCAGCAGCCAAGATCTTAGGGGCACTGAAGCTTTCTTT.

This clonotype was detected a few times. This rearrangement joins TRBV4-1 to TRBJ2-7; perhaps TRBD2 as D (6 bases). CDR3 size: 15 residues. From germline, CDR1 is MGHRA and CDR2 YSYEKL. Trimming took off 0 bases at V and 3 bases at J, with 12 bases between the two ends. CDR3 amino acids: CASSQDQNSGYEQYV. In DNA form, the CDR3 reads TGCGCCAGCAGCCAAGATCAGAATAGCGGCTACGAGCAGTACGTC.

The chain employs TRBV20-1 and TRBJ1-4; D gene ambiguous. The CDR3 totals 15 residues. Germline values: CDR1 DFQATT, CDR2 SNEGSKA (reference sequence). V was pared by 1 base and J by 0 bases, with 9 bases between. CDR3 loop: CSARGEPATNEKLFF. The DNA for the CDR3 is TGCAGTGCTAGAGGGGAACCAGCAACTAATGAAAAACTGTTTTTT.

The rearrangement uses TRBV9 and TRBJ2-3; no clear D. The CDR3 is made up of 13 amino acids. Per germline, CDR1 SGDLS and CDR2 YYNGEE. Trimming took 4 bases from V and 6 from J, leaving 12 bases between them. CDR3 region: CASSIGPGDTQYF. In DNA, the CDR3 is TGTGCCAGCAGCATTGGACCCGGGGATACGCAGTATTTT.

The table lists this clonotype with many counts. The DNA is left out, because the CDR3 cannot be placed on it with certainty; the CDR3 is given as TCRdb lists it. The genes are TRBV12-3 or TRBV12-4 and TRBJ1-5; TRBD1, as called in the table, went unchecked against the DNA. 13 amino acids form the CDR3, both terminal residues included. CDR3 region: CASSLERDQPQHF.

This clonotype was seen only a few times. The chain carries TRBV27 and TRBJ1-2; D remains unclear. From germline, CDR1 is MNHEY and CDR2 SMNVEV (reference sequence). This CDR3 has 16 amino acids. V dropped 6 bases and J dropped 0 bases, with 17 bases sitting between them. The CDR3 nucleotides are TGTGCCAGCAGAGGTGGACGGTGGGAAGCTAACTATGGCTACACCTTC. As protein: CASRGGRWEANYGYTF.

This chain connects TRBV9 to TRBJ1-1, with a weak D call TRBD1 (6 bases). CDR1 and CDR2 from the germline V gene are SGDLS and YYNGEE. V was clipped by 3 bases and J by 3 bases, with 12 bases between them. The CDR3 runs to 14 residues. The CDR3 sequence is CASSARQDYTEAFF. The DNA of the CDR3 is TGTGCCAGCAGCGCCAGACAGGATTACACTGAAGCTTTCTTT.

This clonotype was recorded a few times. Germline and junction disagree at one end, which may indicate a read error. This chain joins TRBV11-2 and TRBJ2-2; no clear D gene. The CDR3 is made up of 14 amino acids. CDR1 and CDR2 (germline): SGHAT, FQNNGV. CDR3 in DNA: TGCGCCAGCAGCCAGCGTAGGGCCCCCGGGGAGCTGTTTTTT. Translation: CASSQRRAPGELFF.

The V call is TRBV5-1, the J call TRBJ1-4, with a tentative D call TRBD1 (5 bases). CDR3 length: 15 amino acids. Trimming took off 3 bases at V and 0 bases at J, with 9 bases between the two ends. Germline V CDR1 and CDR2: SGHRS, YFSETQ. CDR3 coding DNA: TGCGCCAGCAGCTGGGGACGGACAACTAATGAAAAACTGTTTTTT. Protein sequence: CASSWGRTTNEKLFF.

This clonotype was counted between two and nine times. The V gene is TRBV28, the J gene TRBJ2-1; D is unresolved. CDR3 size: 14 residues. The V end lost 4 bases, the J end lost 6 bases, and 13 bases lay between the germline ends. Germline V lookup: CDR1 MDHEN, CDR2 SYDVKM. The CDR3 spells CASSWSRGLNEQFF. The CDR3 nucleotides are TGTGCCAGCAGTTGGAGTCGAGGCCTCAATGAGCAGTTCTTC.

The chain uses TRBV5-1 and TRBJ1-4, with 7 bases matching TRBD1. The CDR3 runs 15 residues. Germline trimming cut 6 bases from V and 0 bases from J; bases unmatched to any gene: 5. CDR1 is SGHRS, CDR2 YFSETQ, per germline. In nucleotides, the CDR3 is TGCGCCAGCACCGGACAGGCCGCAACTAATGAAAAACTGTTTTTT. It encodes CASTGQAATNEKLFF.

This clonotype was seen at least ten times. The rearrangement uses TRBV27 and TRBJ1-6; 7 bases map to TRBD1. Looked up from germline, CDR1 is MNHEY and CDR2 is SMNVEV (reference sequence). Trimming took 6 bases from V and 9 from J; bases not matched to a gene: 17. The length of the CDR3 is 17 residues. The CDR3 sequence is CASSHPRQGTRGSPLHF. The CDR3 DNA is TGTGCCAGCAGCCATCCGAGACAGGGCACTCGGGGTTCACCCCTCCACTTT.

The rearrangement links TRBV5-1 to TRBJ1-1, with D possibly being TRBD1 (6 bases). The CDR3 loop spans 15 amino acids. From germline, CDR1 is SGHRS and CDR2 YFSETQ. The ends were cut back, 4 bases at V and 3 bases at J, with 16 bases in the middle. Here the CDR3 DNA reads TGCGCCAGCAGCGGGGGGCCCGGGAGAGACACTGAAGCTTTCTTT. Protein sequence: CASSGGPGRDTEAFF.

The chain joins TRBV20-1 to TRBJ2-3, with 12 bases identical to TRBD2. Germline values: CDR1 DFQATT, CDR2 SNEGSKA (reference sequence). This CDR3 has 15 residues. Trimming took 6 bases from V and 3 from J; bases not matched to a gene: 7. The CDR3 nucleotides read TGCAGTGCGAGGACTAGCGGGACGTGGACAGATACGCAGTATTTT. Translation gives CSARTSGTWTDTQYF.

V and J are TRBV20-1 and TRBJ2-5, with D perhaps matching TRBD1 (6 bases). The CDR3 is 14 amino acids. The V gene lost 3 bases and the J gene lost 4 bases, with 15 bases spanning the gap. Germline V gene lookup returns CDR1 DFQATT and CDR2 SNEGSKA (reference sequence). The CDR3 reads CSASRSRGRETQYF. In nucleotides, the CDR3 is TGCAGTGCTAGCCGGAGCAGGGGTCGAGAGACCCAGTACTTC.